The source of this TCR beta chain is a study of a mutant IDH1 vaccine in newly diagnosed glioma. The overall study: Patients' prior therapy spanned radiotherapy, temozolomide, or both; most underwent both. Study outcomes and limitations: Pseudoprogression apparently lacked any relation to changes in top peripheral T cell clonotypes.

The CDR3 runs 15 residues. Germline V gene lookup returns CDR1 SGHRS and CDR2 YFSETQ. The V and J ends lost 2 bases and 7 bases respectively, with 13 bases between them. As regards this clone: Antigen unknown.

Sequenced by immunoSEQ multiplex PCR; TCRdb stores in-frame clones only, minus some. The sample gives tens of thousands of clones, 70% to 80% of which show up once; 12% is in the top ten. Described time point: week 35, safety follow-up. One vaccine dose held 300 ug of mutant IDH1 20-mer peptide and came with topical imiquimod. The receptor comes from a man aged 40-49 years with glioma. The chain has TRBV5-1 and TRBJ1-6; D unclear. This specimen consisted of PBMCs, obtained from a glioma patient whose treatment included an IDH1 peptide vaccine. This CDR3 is CASSFATNPNSPLHF. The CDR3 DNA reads TGCGCCAGCAGCTTTGCAACTAACCCGAATTCACCCCTCCACTTT.